The 23 T cell receptor beta chains below all came from one sample that was sequenced in a study of T cells in pancreatic ductal adenocarcinoma. Surgery without prior neoadjuvant therapy was the treatment of the selected pancreatic ductal adenocarcinoma patients. Produced via immunoSEQ multiplex PCR; TCRdb's table is partial and in-frame only. The profile shows 85,000 to 120,000 clones, nearly 95% of them singletons. Sequenced material: PBMCs. These receptors originate from a human donor with pancreatic ductal adenocarcinoma.

The genes are TRBV6-6 and TRBJ2-7; TRBD2 aligns across 12 bases. The CDR3 spans 12 residues. The V gene end was trimmed by 8 bases and the J gene end by 6 bases; junction bases not matched to a gene: 2. The V gene's germline CDR1 is MNHNY and CDR2 SVGAGI (reference sequence). This CDR3 reads CASGLAGIEQYF. CDR3 nucleotides: TGTGCCAGCGGACTAGCGGGAATCGAGCAGTACTTC.

This chain uses TRBV30 with TRBJ2-3, with D tentatively TRBD1 (6 bases). Germline lookup yields CDR1 GTSNPN and CDR2 SVGIG (reference sequence). The CDR3 consists of 13 residues. Between the trimmed V and J ends, which lost 4 bases and 3 bases, there was a span of 11 bases. The CDR3 coding sequence is TGTGCCTGGAACAAACAGGGAACAGATACGCAGTATTTT. Its translation is CAWNKQGTDTQYF. The full variable domain, with the rest looked up from reference TRBV30 and TRBJ2-3, is SQTIHQWPATLVQPVGSPLSLECTVEGTSNPNLYWYRQAAGRGLQLLFYSVGIGQISSEVPQNLSASRPQDRQFILSSKKLLLSDSGFYLCAWNKQGTDTQYFGPGTRLTVL.

V gene TRBV28 combines with J gene TRBJ2-5; TRBD2 matches 13 bases. CDR1 is MDHEN, CDR2 SYDVKM, per germline. The CDR3 is 15 amino acids. J gave up 2 bases and V 4 bases, and 1 base lay outside the gene matches. The CDR3 DNA reads TGTGCCAGCAGTTCGGGACTAGCGGGGCAAGAGACCCAGTACTTC. It translates to CASSSGLAGQETQYF.

This clone was seen a single time. The chain has TRBV10-2 and TRBJ2-2; no definite D call. The CDR3 covers 13 residues. V was clipped by 10 bases and J by 7 bases, with 16 bases between them. In germline, CDR1 is WSHSY, CDR2 SAAADI. The CDR3 DNA reads as TGCGCCATCTCCAATTCTATTGGCGGGGAGCTGTTTTTT. This gives the protein CAISNSIGGELFF.

V usage is TRBV19 and J usage is TRBJ1-1; D gene uncertain. Germline V gene lookup returns CDR1 LNHDA and CDR2 SQIVND (reference sequence). Trimming stripped 5 bases from V and 1 base from J, with 17 bases between. This CDR3 has 16 residues. The CDR3 loop is CASSGPDGKANTEAFF. The CDR3 DNA follows: TGTGCCAGTAGTGGGCCGGACGGGAAAGCGAACACTGAAGCTTTCTTT.

This clone has only one observation. The gene calls are TRBV6-1 and TRBJ2-7; D remains unclear. This CDR3 is 14 amino acids long. V lost 2 bases and J lost 6, with 14 bases in between. Germline V gene lookup returns CDR1 MNHNS and CDR2 SASEGT. CDR3 region: CASSESPVSSEQYF. In DNA, the CDR3 is TGTGCCAGCAGTGAAAGCCCCGTATCGAGCGAGCAGTACTTC.

V gene TRBV5-1 combines with J gene TRBJ2-5; 8 nucleotides agree with TRBD2. The CDR3 totals 15 residues. Germline V gives CDR1 SGHRS, CDR2 YFSETQ. V lost 2 bases and J lost 2; bases outside the gene matches: 5. CDR3: CASSLGLAQQETQYF. DNA for the CDR3: TGCGCCAGCAGCTTAGGACTAGCCCAACAAGAGACCCAGTACTTC.

The chain joins TRBV6-6 to TRBJ2-1; a possible D gene is TRBD2 (5 bases). The V gene lost 6 bases and the J gene lost 6 bases, with 6 bases spanning the gap. Per the germline V gene, CDR1 is MNHNY and CDR2 is SVGAGI (reference sequence). The CDR3 runs 11 residues. This CDR3 is CASRGSNEQFF. The CDR3 DNA follows: TGTGCCAGCAGAGGGAGCAATGAGCAGTTCTTC.

The rearrangement uses TRBV28 and TRBJ1-5; 9 nucleotides line up with TRBD1. V gave up 7 bases and J gave up 3 bases; unmatched junction bases: 7. The length of the CDR3 is 15 residues. Germline V gene lookup returns CDR1 MDHEN and CDR2 SYDVKM. CDR3 bases: TGTGCCAGCATCCCCCGGGACAGGGCCAATCAGCCCCAGCATTTT. Its protein product is CASIPRDRANQPQHF. Filled out from reference TRBV28 and TRBJ1-5, the complete variable domain reads DVKVTQSSRYLVKRTGEKVFLECVQDMDHENMFWYRQDPGLGLRLIYFSYDVKMKEKGDIPEGYSVSREKKERFSLILESASTNQTSMYLCASIPRDRANQPQHFGDGTRLSIL.

For this clone: The sample holds other DNA sequences that translate to the same CDR3. The rearrangement uses TRBV5-4 and TRBJ2-5, with D hard to call. This CDR3 region has 13 residues. V was pared by 1 base and J by 2 bases, with 6 bases between. CDR1 and CDR2 from the germline V gene are SGHNT and YYREEE (reference sequence). CDR3 loop: CASSLTSQETQYF. The CDR3 bases are TGTGCCAGCAGCTTGACGAGTCAAGAGACCCAGTACTTC. The full variable domain, its missing parts supplied by reference TRBV5-4 and TRBJ2-5, is ETGVTQSPTHLIKTRGQQVTLRCSSQSGHNTVSWYQQALGQGPQFIFQYYREEENGRGNFPPRFSGLQFPNYSSELNVNALELDDSALYLCASSLTSQETQYFGPGTRLLVL.

CDR3 amino acids: CATSPLAGNEAFF. DNA for the CDR3: TGTGCCACCAGCCCTCTAGCCGGCAATGAAGCTTTCTTT. The chain links TRBV15 to TRBJ1-1; no clear D gene. Trimming cost V 5 bases and J 7 bases, with 14 bases left between them. There are 13 residues in the CDR3. Germline V gene lookup returns CDR1 LNHNV and CDR2 YYDKDF (reference sequence).

Here the CDR3 DNA reads TGTGCCAGCAGCTTAGCGGGCAGTACAGATACGCAGTATTTT. This translates into CASSLAGSTDTQYF. The chain links TRBV7-2 to TRBJ2-3, with unresolved D. The CDR3 runs to 14 residues. Per germline, CDR1 SGHTA and CDR2 FQGNSA. Trimming removed 0 bases at V and 3 bases at J, with 7 bases between.

The chain employs TRBV7-3 and TRBJ2-3; 7 nucleotides align to TRBD1. Germline trimming cut 4 bases from V and 7 bases from J; bases unmatched to any gene: 11. Germline loops: CDR1 SGHTA, CDR2 FQGTGA. CDR3 length: 15 amino acids. As DNA, the CDR3 is TGTGCCAGCAGCTCGACAGGGAGTCTTCCGAATACGCAGTATTTT. This encodes CASSSTGSLPNTQYF.

The chain has TRBV7-3 and TRBJ2-3; D is unresolved. The V end was cut by 4 bases, the J end by 2 bases, with 10 bases between. The CDR3 is 14 residues long. CDR1 is SGHTA, CDR2 FQGTGA, per germline. The CDR3 DNA is TGTGCCAGCAGCTCGTATTTGTTCACAGATACGCAGTATTTT. The encoded protein is CASSSYLFTDTQYF.

V is TRBV29-1 and J is TRBJ2-7; D might be TRBD1 (7 bases). V lost 7 bases and J lost 7, with 17 bases in between. Germline CDR1 is SQVTM and CDR2 is ANQGSEA. This CDR3 is built from 12 residues. The CDR3: CSARTGLREQYF. The DNA of the CDR3 is TGCAGCGCTAGGACAGGACTAAGGGAGCAGTACTTC.

The chain joins TRBV7-9 to TRBJ2-7, with a possible D match to TRBD2 (5 bases). Germline V gene sequence: CDR1 SEHNR, CDR2 FQNEAQ (reference sequence). The V gene lost 1 base and the J gene lost 4 bases, with 17 bases spanning the gap. The CDR3 loop spans 16 amino acids. The CDR3 here is CASSLGGLGMGYEQYF. CDR3 sequence (DNA): TGTGCCAGCAGCTTAGGCGGGTTGGGTATGGGGTACGAGCAGTACTTC.

The chain combines TRBV30 with TRBJ2-3; D remains ambiguous. The CDR3 sequence is 11 residues long. CDR1 and CDR2 from the germline V gene are GTSNPN and SVGIG (reference sequence). The ends were cut back, 5 bases at V and 0 bases at J, with 3 bases in the middle. In DNA form, the CDR3 reads TGTGCCTGGCAGAGCACAGATACGCAGTATTTT. Its protein product is CAWQSTDTQYF.

The chain combines TRBV7-8 with TRBJ1-1; 10 bases agree with TRBD1. With 6 bases clipped from V and 3 bases from J, the junction kept 7 bases outside the gene matches. Germline V gene lookup returns CDR1 SGHVS and CDR2 FQNEAQ. The CDR3 is 15 amino acids. In DNA, the CDR3 is TGTGCCAGCAGTCGGACAGGGGGACGAGACACTGAAGCTTTCTTT. Its protein is CASSRTGGRDTEAFF.

V gene TRBV2 combines with J gene TRBJ2-7; the match to TRBD2 covers 9 bases. Germline V lookup: CDR1 SNHLY, CDR2 FYNNEI. The V and J ends lost 4 bases and 6 bases, in that order; junction bases with no gene match: 4. The CDR3 is 13 amino acids. The CDR3 reads CASSVETSGEQYF. CDR3 nucleotides: TGTGCCAGCAGTGTAGAGACTAGCGGCGAGCAGTACTTC.

The chain recombines TRBV4-1 with TRBJ2-5, with a weak D call TRBD1 (6 bases). The ends were cut back, 7 bases at V and 4 bases at J, with 19 bases in the middle. This CDR3 contains 15 residues. Germline V gene data show CDR1 as MGHRA and CDR2 as YSYEKL. The CDR3 nucleotides are TGCGCCAGCACCCCAAACGGACAGTTAGGAGAGACCCAGTACTTC. Its protein product is CASTPNGQLGETQYF.

This clone has just one count. This chain connects TRBV5-1 to TRBJ2-5, with 8 bases that match TRBD2. CDR3 length equals 14 residues. Trimming took 1 base from V and 5 from J; bases not matched to a gene: 4. CDR1 is SGHRS and CDR2 is YFSETQ in the germline V gene. The DNA of the CDR3 is TGCGCCAGCAGCTTGTCACGGGGGGGGGAGACCCAGTACTTC. Residues: CASSLSRGGETQYF.

The chain employs TRBV5-6 and TRBJ2-1; 14 nucleotides align to TRBD2. Losses at the gene ends were 3 bases for V and 7 bases for J; bases not matched to a gene: 3. This CDR3 is 15 amino acids long. The germline V gene encodes CDR1 SGHDT and CDR2 YYEEEE. In nucleotides, the CDR3 is TGTGCCAGCAGCTCGGGACTAGCGGGAGAGAATGAGCAGTTCTTC. Translation gives CASSSGLAGENEQFF.

J is TRBJ2-7 and V is TRBV28; the match to TRBD1 covers 7 bases. The CDR3 has 13 amino acids. Germline trimming cut 5 bases from V and 2 bases from J; bases unmatched to any gene: 3. Germline assignment: CDR1 MDHEN and CDR2 SYDVKM. The CDR3 protein is CASSNDRAYEQYF. The CDR3 DNA sequence: TGTGCCAGCAGTAACGACAGGGCCTACGAGCAGTACTTC.